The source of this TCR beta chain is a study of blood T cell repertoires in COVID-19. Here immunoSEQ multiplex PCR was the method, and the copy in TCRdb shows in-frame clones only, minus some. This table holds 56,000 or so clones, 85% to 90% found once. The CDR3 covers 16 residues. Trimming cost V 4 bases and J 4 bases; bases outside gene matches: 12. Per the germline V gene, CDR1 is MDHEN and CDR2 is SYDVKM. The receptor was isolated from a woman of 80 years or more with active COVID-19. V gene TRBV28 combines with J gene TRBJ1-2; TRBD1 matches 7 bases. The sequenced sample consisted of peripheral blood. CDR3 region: CASSSPRQGLGYGYTF. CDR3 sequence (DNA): TGTGCCAGCAGTTCCCCCCGACAGGGACTGGGCTATGGCTACACCTTC.